This T cell receptor beta chain was identified in a study of PD-L1 blockade in urothelial cancer. Study results and limitations: Greater 3-week expansion of tumor-associated blood clones was recorded for durable-benefit patients.

Clones were sequenced by immunoSEQ multiplex PCR, and TCRdb holds only the in-frame ones, with some missing. The sample gives about 50,000 clones, around 79% of which show up once; about 10% is in the top ten. The sample's time point: pretreatment peripheral blood. On this clone: Its specificity is not known.

The receptor comes from a man aged 65-85 years with urothelial cancer. The specimen comprised PBMCs, sampled around atezolizumab (anti-PD-L1) treatment.

Written as DNA, the CDR3 is TGTGCCAGCAGTTTTTACAGACTAGCGGGAATCCAGACTAGCACAGATACGCAGTATTTT. Translated: CASSFYRLAGIQTSTDTQYF. The chain carries TRBV28 and TRBJ2-3; 11 bases line up with TRBD2. Germline V CDR1 and CDR2: MDHEN, SYDVKM. The CDR3 extends over 20 amino acids. Germline trimming cut 3 bases from V and 0 bases from J; bases unmatched to any gene: 14.